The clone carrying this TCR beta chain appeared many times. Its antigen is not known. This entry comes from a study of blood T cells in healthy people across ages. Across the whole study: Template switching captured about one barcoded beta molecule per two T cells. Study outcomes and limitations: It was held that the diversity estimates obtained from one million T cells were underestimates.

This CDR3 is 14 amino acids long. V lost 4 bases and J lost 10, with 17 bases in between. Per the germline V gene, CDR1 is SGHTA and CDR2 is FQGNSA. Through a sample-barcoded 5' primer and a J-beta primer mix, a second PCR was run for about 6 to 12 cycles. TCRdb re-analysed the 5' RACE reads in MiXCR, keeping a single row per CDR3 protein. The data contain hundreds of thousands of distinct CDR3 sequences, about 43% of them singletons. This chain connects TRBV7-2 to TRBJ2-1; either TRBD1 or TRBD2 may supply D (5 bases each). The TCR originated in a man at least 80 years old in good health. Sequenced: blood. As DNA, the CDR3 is TGTGCCAGCAGCTCCAGACGGGGCAGATGGGAGCAGTTCTTC. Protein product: CASSSRRGRWEQFF.